Listed here are 18 T cell receptor beta chains from one sample, sequenced in a study of shared clonotypes between healthy human individuals. Profiled with immunoSEQ multiplex PCR; TCRdb holds only in-frame clones, not every one. The table records 1,500,000 or so clones, approximately 98.5% of them present only once. Sequenced sample: naive CD4+ T cells sorted from blood. Documented subset: CD45RA+ positively selected. The receptors were gathered from a man aged 30 to 45 in good health.

Only one count was recorded for this clone. The sample has other DNA sequences that encode this CDR3 too. The rearrangement uses TRBV30 and TRBJ2-5; no definite D call. Germline values: CDR1 GTSNPN, CDR2 SVGIG (reference sequence). The V and J ends lost 0 bases and 2 bases respectively, with 7 bases between them. This CDR3 is built from 13 residues. The CDR3 protein is CAWSVLGQETQYF. As DNA, the CDR3 is TGTGCCTGGAGTGTACTCGGTCAAGAGACCCAGTACTTC.

This chain joins TRBV7-8 and TRBJ2-6, with D uncertain. CDR1 and CDR2 from the germline V gene are SGHVS and FQNEAQ. Between the trimmed V and J ends, which lost 5 bases and 4 bases, there was a span of 12 bases. This CDR3 is built from 15 residues. The CDR3 loop is CASSVIWGGANVLTF. Written as DNA, the CDR3 is TGTGCCAGCAGCGTTATCTGGGGAGGGGCCAACGTCCTGACTTTC.

The rearrangement links TRBV7-9 to TRBJ2-7; no clear D. The V end lost 5 bases, the J end lost 2 bases, and 7 bases lay between the germline ends. From germline, CDR1 is SEHNR and CDR2 FQNEAQ (reference sequence). This CDR3 has 12 residues. The chain's CDR3 is CASSPLTYEQYF. The CDR3 bases are TGTGCCAGCAGCCCCCTAACCTACGAGCAGTACTTC.

The V gene is TRBV25-1, the J gene TRBJ1-2, with a tentative D call TRBD1 (6 bases). Trimming took off 0 bases at V and 4 bases at J, with 9 bases between the two ends. Germline CDR1 and CDR2: MGHDK and SYGVNS. The CDR3 covers 14 residues. The CDR3: CASSEYGGSYGYTF. CDR3 coding DNA: TGTGCCAGCAGTGAATATGGGGGCAGCTATGGCTACACCTTC.

The rearrangement links TRBV7-9 to TRBJ2-1, with 10 positions matching TRBD1. The germline V gene encodes CDR1 SEHNR and CDR2 FQNEAQ (reference sequence). CDR3 length: 17 amino acids. Germline trimming cut 0 bases from V and 4 bases from J; bases unmatched to any gene: 6. The CDR3 sequence is CASSLAFRDRGYNEQFF. The CDR3 DNA follows: TGTGCCAGCAGCTTAGCGTTCCGGGACAGGGGATACAATGAGCAGTTCTTC.

The rearrangement uses TRBV10-2 and TRBJ2-2; TRBD1 matches at 7 bases. After removal of 2 bases from V and 8 bases from J, the junction contained 5 bases not matched to a gene. This CDR3 region has 14 residues. In germline, CDR1 is WSHSY, CDR2 SAAADI. For the CDR3, the DNA is TGCGCCAGCAGTGAGGCTAGCAGGGGGGGGGAGCTGTTTTTT. As protein: CASSEASRGGELFF.

V and J are TRBV2 and TRBJ2-3, with D perhaps assigned TRBD1 or TRBD2 (5 bases each). From germline, CDR1 is SNHLY and CDR2 FYNNEI. CDR3 length equals 13 residues. V was trimmed by 8 bases and J by 0 bases, leaving 9 bases between them. The CDR3 sequence is CASSGLSTDTQYF. The CDR3 nucleotides are TGTGCCAGCTCGGGGCTGAGCACAGATACGCAGTATTTT.

This clone was observed once. The chain carries TRBV28 and TRBJ1-5; weak D call: TRBD1 (5 bases). This CDR3 comprises 14 residues. V lost 6 bases to trimming and J lost 4 bases, with 13 bases between them. The germline gives CDR1 MDHEN, CDR2 SYDVKM. This CDR3 is CASRPTQGNQPQHF. CDR3 sequence (DNA): TGTGCCAGCAGACCAACCCAGGGAAATCAGCCCCAGCATTTT. Looking up the rest from reference TRBV28 and TRBJ1-5 gives the full variable domain: DVKVTQSSRYLVKRTGEKVFLECVQDMDHENMFWYRQDPGLGLRLIYFSYDVKMKEKGDIPEGYSVSREKKERFSLILESASTNQTSMYLCASRPTQGNQPQHFGDGTRLSIL.

The chain uses TRBV7-9 and TRBJ2-7, with D uncertain. The CDR3 sequence is 15 residues long. V gave up 4 bases and J gave up 0 bases, with 13 bases separating them. Germline values: CDR1 SEHNR, CDR2 FQNEAQ (reference sequence). CDR3 protein: CASSSYRTSSYEQYF. CDR3 nucleotides: TGTGCCAGCAGCTCATATCGAACGAGCTCCTACGAGCAGTACTTC.

The chain is built from TRBV7-3 and TRBJ2-7; D is possibly TRBD1 or TRBD2 (5 bases each). Germline-derived CDR1 and CDR2 are SGHTA and FQGTGA. V lost 5 bases, J lost 3 bases, and 17 bases lay in between. The CDR3 extends over 15 amino acids. CDR3 DNA sequence: TGTGCCAGCAGCCCACGGGGCGGAACCTACTACGAGCAGTACTTC. This gives the protein CASSPRGGTYYEQYF.

The V call is TRBV18, the J call TRBJ2-1; D is uncertain. CDR3 length equals 15 residues. Germline V gene data show CDR1 as KGHSH and CDR2 as LQKENI. V was shortened by 2 bases and J by 1 base, with 9 bases between the two germline ends. The CDR3 region is CASSPSKGSYNEQFF. Written as DNA, the CDR3 is TGTGCCAGCTCACCAAGTAAGGGATCCTACAATGAGCAGTTCTTC.

As to this clone: This sample includes further DNA sequences coding for the same CDR3. The genes are TRBV7-6 and TRBJ2-7; 8 bases align to TRBD1. The CDR3 loop spans 14 amino acids. The V gene's germline CDR1 is SGHVS and CDR2 FNYEAQ. With V trimmed by 1 base and J by 1 base, 0 bases remained unmatched. The CDR3 DNA follows: TGTGCCAGCAGCTTAGGGACAGGGTCCTACGAGCAGTACTTC. This translates into CASSLGTGSYEQYF.

V is TRBV19 and J is TRBJ2-7, with TRBD1 matching over 11 bases. V shed 6 bases and J 6 bases; nucleotides not matched to a gene: 13. CDR3 length equals 16 residues. Germline V CDR1 and CDR2: LNHDA, SQIVND (reference sequence). The CDR3 reads CASRSEGTGGLGEQYF. The CDR3 DNA follows: TGTGCCAGTAGATCCGAGGGGACAGGGGGTCTCGGCGAGCAGTACTTC.

In this sample, this clone turned up once. The gene calls are TRBV28 and TRBJ2-1; D is uncertain. The CDR3 covers 13 residues. Trimming cost V 6 bases and J 4 bases, with 10 bases left between them. Per the germline V gene, CDR1 is MDHEN and CDR2 is SYDVKM. The CDR3 is CASRDDQYNEQFF. The CDR3 nucleotides are TGTGCCAGCAGAGATGACCAGTACAATGAGCAGTTCTTC.

The sample holds one count of this clone. The V call is TRBV9, the J call TRBJ2-2; 11 bases fit TRBD1. The V segment lost 4 bases and the J segment 5 bases; nucleotides outside the gene matches: 22. The CDR3 spans 21 residues. The germline V gene has CDR1 SGDLS and CDR2 YYNGEE. The CDR3 sequence: CASSPSWTGGVSGRGTGELFF. The CDR3 DNA reads as TGTGCCAGCAGCCCCTCGTGGACAGGGGGCGTTAGCGGGAGAGGGACCGGGGAGCTGTTTTTT.

The chain combines TRBV2 with TRBJ2-7; TRBD2 might be the D (6 bases). The CDR3 is 13 amino acids. Deletions cut 4 bases from V and 3 bases from J, with 10 bases between. The V gene's germline CDR1 is SNHLY and CDR2 FYNNEI. In DNA form, the CDR3 reads TGTGCCAGCAGTGTTCTTAGCGGCTACGAGCAGTACTTC. Its translation: CASSVLSGYEQYF.

This rearrangement joins TRBV28 to TRBJ1-5; D is unclear. CDR1 and CDR2 (germline): MDHEN, SYDVKM. This CDR3 has 12 residues. The V and J ends lost 8 bases and 7 bases respectively, with 12 bases between them. CDR3 region: CASRLSRQPQHF. The CDR3 DNA reads as TGTGCCAGCCGCCTTTCGAGACAGCCCCAGCATTTT. Complete variable domain (other parts from reference TRBV28 and TRBJ1-5): DVKVTQSSRYLVKRTGEKVFLECVQDMDHENMFWYRQDPGLGLRLIYFSYDVKMKEKGDIPEGYSVSREKKERFSLILESASTNQTSMYLCASRLSRQPQHFGDGTRLSIL.

The rearrangement links TRBV11-2 to TRBJ2-7; D is perhaps TRBD1 (6 bases). The length of the CDR3 is 18 residues. V shed 1 base and J shed 4 bases, with 23 bases lying between them. CDR1 and CDR2 (germline): SGHAT, FQNNGV. This CDR3 reads CASSLGFSVLDRNYEQYF. The CDR3 DNA is TGTGCCAGCAGCTTAGGATTTTCCGTGTTGGACAGAAATTACGAGCAGTACTTC. The full variable domain, with the rest looked up from reference TRBV11-2 and TRBJ2-7, is EAGVAQSPRYKIIEKRQSVAFWCNPISGHATLYWYQQILGQGPKLLIQFQNNGVVDDSQLPKDRFSAERLKGVDSTLKIQPAKLEDSAVYLCASSLGFSVLDRNYEQYFGPGTRLTVT.